This passage covers 29 T cell receptor beta chains from one sample sequenced in a study of blood T cell repertoires in COVID-19. Produced via immunoSEQ multiplex PCR; TCRdb's table is partial and in-frame only. The sample includes 70,000 to 80,000 clones, about 80% of them seen just once. The sequencing input was peripheral blood. The receptors shown here come from an elderly man with acute or convalescent COVID-19.

The chain recombines TRBV7-8 with TRBJ2-7, with D uncertain. Germline loops: CDR1 SGHVS, CDR2 FQNEAQ. V was pared by 1 base and J by 2 bases, with 9 bases between. This CDR3 has 14 amino acids. The CDR3 reads CASSLEYGPYEQYF. DNA of the CDR3: TGTGCCAGCAGCTTAGAATATGGCCCCTACGAGCAGTACTTC. The entire variable domain, with the rest obtained from reference TRBV7-8 and TRBJ2-7, is as follows: GAGVSQSPRYKVAKRGQDVALRCDPISGHVSLFWYQQALGQGPEFLTYFQNEAQLDKSGLPSDRFFAERPEGSVSTLKIQRTQQEDSAVYLCASSLEYGPYEQYFGPGTRLTVT.

The rearrangement links TRBV20-1 to TRBJ2-7; 7 bases line up with TRBD2. Trimming cost V 3 bases and J 1 base; bases outside gene matches: 9. This CDR3 comprises 15 residues. Per germline, CDR1 DFQATT and CDR2 SNEGSKA (reference sequence). CDR3: CSASFRLAYSYEQYF. DNA of the CDR3: TGCAGTGCTAGTTTTCGACTAGCTTATTCCTACGAGCAGTACTTC.

This CDR3 is CASRTAITGNTIYF. The CDR3 region has the DNA TGTGCCAGTAGGACAGCCATCACTGGAAACACCATATATTTT. The chain has TRBV19 and TRBJ1-3, with a possible D match to TRBD1 (5 bases). Germline-derived CDR1 and CDR2 are LNHDA and SQIVND (reference sequence). The CDR3 is made up of 14 amino acids. V was trimmed by 6 bases and J by 2 bases, leaving 11 bases between them.

The chain carries TRBV29-1 and TRBJ2-1; 9 bases align to TRBD1. This CDR3 is 14 amino acids long. V dropped 2 bases and J dropped 7; count of bases not matched to a gene: 6. The V gene's germline CDR1 is SQVTM and CDR2 ANQGSEA. The CDR3 DNA reads TGCAGCGTTGAATCGGACAGGGGACGTAATGAGCAGTTCTTC. This gives the protein CSVESDRGRNEQFF.

The chain carries TRBV7-9 and TRBJ1-2; TRBD1 might be the D (5 bases). Germline CDR1 is SEHNR and CDR2 is FQNEAQ (reference sequence). This CDR3 region has 14 residues. Trimming pared 0 bases from V and 3 bases from J, leaving 8 bases between. For the CDR3, the DNA is TGTGCCAGCAGCTTAGCGGGCAGGGACTATGGCTACACCTTC. This encodes CASSLAGRDYGYTF.

This clone was seen a handful of times. The chain is built from TRBV4-3 and TRBJ1-1; a weak D match, TRBD1 (6 bases). The CDR3 has 14 residues. The germline V and J ends were trimmed by 3 bases and 8 bases, with 16 bases remaining between them. Germline V gene sequence: CDR1 LGHNA, CDR2 YSLEER. The DNA for the CDR3 is TGCGCCAGCAGCCAGTCCGGGACACAAGGGGAAGCTTTCTTT. This encodes CASSQSGTQGEAFF.

The chain recombines TRBV7-2 with TRBJ1-5, with D tentatively TRBD1 (5 bases). The CDR3 is 16 amino acids. The germline V gene has CDR1 SGHTA and CDR2 FQGNSA. V dropped 3 bases and J dropped 2 bases, with 14 bases sitting between them. CDR3 in DNA: TGTGCCAGCAGCTTCGGCCCCCAGGGTCGCAATCAGCCCCAGCATTTT. This gives the protein CASSFGPQGRNQPQHF.

This clone has a handful of counts. The genes are TRBV13 and TRBJ1-2, with D possibly matching TRBD1 (6 bases). Germline CDR1 and CDR2: PRHDT and FYEKMQ (reference sequence). CDR3 length: 12 residues. V shed 5 bases and J shed 11 bases, with 15 bases lying between them. The CDR3 coding sequence is TGTGCCAGCAGCCGCAGGGGACAACCATACACCTTC. Amino acids: CASSRRGQPYTF.

The chain links TRBV24-1 to TRBJ2-6; 7 bases fit TRBD2. Per the germline V gene, CDR1 is KGHDR and CDR2 is SFDVKD. The CDR3 is 13 residues long. Unmatched junction bases numbered 0, after V lost 9 bases and J lost 2 bases. The CDR3 sequence: CATGGAGANVLTF. The CDR3 nucleotides are TGTGCCACCGGGGGGGCTGGGGCCAACGTCCTGACTTTC.

The chain combines TRBV6-2 or TRBV6-3 with TRBJ1-1; D is undetermined. V was clipped by 5 bases and J by 4 bases, with 5 bases between them. The germline V gene encodes CDR1 MNHEY and CDR2 SVGEGT. This CDR3 has 11 amino acids. DNA for the CDR3: TGTGCCAGCAGTCACATCACTGAAGCTTTCTTT. Amino acids: CASSHITEAFF.

The chain uses TRBV2 and TRBJ2-7; tentatively, D is TRBD2 (6 bases). Trimming removed 10 bases at V and 2 bases at J, with 21 bases between. Germline CDR1 and CDR2: SNHLY and FYNNEI. The CDR3 runs 15 residues. The DNA for the CDR3 is TGTGCCACCTCTCGGGACTTGCCAACCACCTACGAGCAGTACTTC. It encodes CATSRDLPTTYEQYF.

The rearrangement uses TRBV6-6 and TRBJ2-2; 7 nucleotides line up with TRBD1. Germline CDR1 and CDR2: MNHNY and SVGAGI (reference sequence). The CDR3 extends over 15 amino acids. J gave up 0 bases and V 4 bases, and 2 bases lay outside the gene matches. CDR3 in amino acids: CASSWTGANTGELFF. CDR3 sequence (DNA): TGTGCCAGCAGTTGGACAGGCGCGAACACCGGGGAGCTGTTTTTT.

This clone was counted only a few times. The rearrangement uses TRBV19 and TRBJ1-6; 8 bases fit TRBD1. Trimming at V came to 5 bases and at J to 5 bases, leaving 5 bases not matched to a gene. The length of the CDR3 is 15 residues. CDR1 and CDR2 from the germline V gene are LNHDA and SQIVND (reference sequence). DNA of the CDR3: TGTGCCAGTAGTCCCCGGACAGGGCATAATTCACCCCTCCACTTT. Its translation is CASSPRTGHNSPLHF.

The rearrangement uses TRBV6-5 and TRBJ2-7, with a tentative D call TRBD1 (6 bases). The CDR3 extends over 15 amino acids. V lost 5 bases to trimming and J lost 2 bases, with 16 bases between them. Germline V gives CDR1 MNHEY, CDR2 SVGAGI. The CDR3 nucleotides are TGTGCCAGCAGTCCCAGGGGATCGGTACCCTACGAGCAGTACTTC. Amino acids: CASSPRGSVPYEQYF.

The chain uses TRBV7-3 and TRBJ2-1; TRBD1 agrees at 9 bases. This CDR3 has 16 amino acids. CDR1 is SGHTA, CDR2 FQGTGA, per germline. The V and J ends lost 4 bases and 7 bases, in that order; junction bases with no gene match: 11. The CDR3 DNA is TGTGCCAGCAGCTCAGGGGGGACAGGGAATTTTAATGAGCAGTTCTTC. Its translation: CASSSGGTGNFNEQFF.

This sequence joins TRBV10-2 and TRBJ2-3; 12 bases match TRBD2. The CDR3 runs 13 residues. The J segment lost 9 bases and the V segment lost 3 bases, leaving 1 base of the junction unmatched. Germline loops: CDR1 WSHSY, CDR2 SAAADI. CDR3: CASSELAGGTQYF. Written as DNA, the CDR3 is TGCGCCAGCAGTGAACTAGCGGGAGGCACGCAGTATTTT.

The CDR3 reads CASSPHWTSPFQTNYEQYF. The CDR3, as DNA: TGTGCCAGCAGTCCCCACTGGACTAGCCCGTTTCAGACGAACTACGAGCAGTACTTC. The V call is TRBV27, the J call TRBJ2-7; 8 nucleotides align to TRBD2. The germline CDR1 and CDR2 sequences are MNHEY and SMNVEV (reference sequence). The CDR3 is 19 residues long. After removal of 5 bases from V and 3 bases from J, the junction contained 21 bases not matched to a gene.

The chain combines TRBV25-1 with TRBJ1-1; 7 bases match TRBD1. CDR3 length: 16 amino acids. The V gene end was trimmed by 5 bases and the J gene end by 3 bases; junction bases not matched to a gene: 12. Germline CDR1 and CDR2: MGHDK and SYGVNS. The CDR3 protein is CASSLSDRAGHTEAFF. The CDR3 region has the DNA TGTGCCAGCAGTTTGTCCGACAGGGCCGGGCACACTGAAGCTTTCTTT.

This chain connects TRBV19 to TRBJ2-1; TRBD2 might be the D (6 bases). Trimming took off 6 bases at V and 3 bases at J, with 15 bases between the two ends. This CDR3 is built from 15 residues. Looked up from germline, CDR1 is LNHDA and CDR2 is SQIVND (reference sequence). The CDR3 spells CASSPVTSDYNEQFF. Written as DNA, the CDR3 is TGTGCCAGTAGCCCCGTGACTAGTGACTACAATGAGCAGTTCTTC. The variable domain in full, with the rest retrieved from reference TRBV19 and TRBJ2-1, is DGGITQSPKYLFRKEGQNVTLSCEQNLNHDAMYWYRQDPGQGLRLIYYSQIVNDFQKGDIAEGYSVSREKKESFPLTVTSAQKNPTAFYLCASSPVTSDYNEQFFGPGTRLTVL.

The chain recombines TRBV3-1 (or the pseudogene TRBV3-2) with TRBJ1-2; D is perhaps TRBD1 (6 bases). Germline CDR1 LGHDT, CDR2 YNNKEL (reference sequence). The CDR3 has 16 amino acids. Trimming stripped 6 bases from V and 0 bases from J, with 17 bases between. This chain's CDR3 is CASRAKGGASNYGYTF. The CDR3 nucleotides are TGTGCCAGCAGGGCTAAGGGGGGGGCGTCTAACTATGGCTACACCTTC.

This chain joins TRBV28 and TRBJ2-3; the D is unclear. Germline V gene lookup returns CDR1 MDHEN and CDR2 SYDVKM. The CDR3 spans 11 residues. With 3 bases removed from V and 6 bases from J, the gap between germline ends came to 4 bases. DNA of the CDR3: TGTGCCAGCAGTTTGAGGGATACGCAGTATTTT. It codes for CASSLRDTQYF. The complete variable domain, with remaining parts taken from reference TRBV28 and TRBJ2-3, reads DVKVTQSSRYLVKRTGEKVFLECVQDMDHENMFWYRQDPGLGLRLIYFSYDVKMKEKGDIPEGYSVSREKKERFSLILESASTNQTSMYLCASSLRDTQYFGPGTRLTVL.

The chain has TRBV2 and TRBJ1-4; maybe TRBD1 (6 bases). V lost 6 bases to trimming and J lost 5 bases, with 13 bases between them. Per the germline V gene, CDR1 is SNHLY and CDR2 is FYNNEI. The CDR3 totals 14 residues. CDR3 protein: CASREQGINEKLFF. The CDR3 DNA sequence: TGTGCCAGCAGGGAACAGGGAATAAATGAAAAACTGTTTTTT.

This chain links TRBV29-1 with TRBJ1-2, with TRBD1 matching over 12 bases. Trimming at V came to 7 bases and at J to 9 bases, leaving 6 bases not matched to a gene. Germline assignment: CDR1 SQVTM and CDR2 ANQGSEA. CDR3 length equals 12 residues. The CDR3 loop reads CSAGQGASSYTF. The DNA of the CDR3 is TGCAGCGCGGGACAGGGGGCATCAAGCTACACCTTC.

This sequence joins TRBV4-2 and TRBJ2-7; D perhaps matches TRBD1 (6 bases). This CDR3 is built from 15 residues. Germline CDR1 is LGHNA and CDR2 is YNFKEQ. With 0 bases removed from V and 7 bases from J, the gap between germline ends came to 16 bases. The CDR3: CASSQDTGILVEQYF. Here the CDR3 DNA reads TGTGCCAGCAGCCAAGATACAGGGATCTTGGTGGAGCAGTACTTC.

This chain connects TRBV5-1 to TRBJ2-3, with D possibly TRBD1 on 5 matching bases. CDR3 length equals 14 residues. The germline V gene encodes CDR1 SGHRS and CDR2 YFSETQ. Trimming took 0 bases from V and 2 from J, leaving 7 bases between them. The CDR3 reads CASSLEGYTDTQYF. The CDR3 DNA follows: TGCGCCAGCAGCTTGGAGGGGTACACAGATACGCAGTATTTT.

The chain couples TRBV4-1 to TRBJ1-1, with a tentative D call TRBD1 (5 bases). The CDR3 spans 16 residues. Trimming cost V 0 bases and J 0 bases, with 11 bases left between them. CDR1 and CDR2 (germline): MGHRA, YSYEKL. In DNA form, the CDR3 reads TGCGCCAGCAGCCAAGATGGGGGGGTCATGAACACTGAAGCTTTCTTT. The encoded protein is CASSQDGGVMNTEAFF.

The chain couples TRBV28 to TRBJ1-5, with TRBD1 identical over 8 bases. The CDR3 spans 15 residues. J lost 2 bases, V lost 7 bases, and 7 bases had no gene match. In germline, CDR1 is MDHEN, CDR2 SYDVKM. The CDR3 is CASTTRGQGNQPQHF. CDR3 bases: TGTGCCAGCACCACAAGGGGACAGGGCAATCAGCCCCAGCATTTT.

The rearrangement uses TRBV4-1 and TRBJ2-7; D is uncertain. The length of the CDR3 is 13 residues. CDR1 and CDR2 from the germline V gene are MGHRA and YSYEKL. The V and J ends lost 4 bases and 2 bases respectively, with 9 bases between them. The CDR3 nucleotides are TGCGCCAGCAGCCGAATAGGAGCCTACGAGCAGTACTTC. As protein: CASSRIGAYEQYF.

In nucleotides, the CDR3 is TGCGCCAGCAGCGACGTAGCGGGAGGAGGGAGCGAGCAGTACTTC. It specifies CASSDVAGGGSEQYF. The chain uses TRBV4-3 and TRBJ2-7; 10 bases map to TRBD2. Losses at the gene ends were 5 bases for V and 6 bases for J; bases not matched to a gene: 10. The CDR3 runs to 15 residues. Per the germline V gene, CDR1 is LGHNA and CDR2 is YSLEER.